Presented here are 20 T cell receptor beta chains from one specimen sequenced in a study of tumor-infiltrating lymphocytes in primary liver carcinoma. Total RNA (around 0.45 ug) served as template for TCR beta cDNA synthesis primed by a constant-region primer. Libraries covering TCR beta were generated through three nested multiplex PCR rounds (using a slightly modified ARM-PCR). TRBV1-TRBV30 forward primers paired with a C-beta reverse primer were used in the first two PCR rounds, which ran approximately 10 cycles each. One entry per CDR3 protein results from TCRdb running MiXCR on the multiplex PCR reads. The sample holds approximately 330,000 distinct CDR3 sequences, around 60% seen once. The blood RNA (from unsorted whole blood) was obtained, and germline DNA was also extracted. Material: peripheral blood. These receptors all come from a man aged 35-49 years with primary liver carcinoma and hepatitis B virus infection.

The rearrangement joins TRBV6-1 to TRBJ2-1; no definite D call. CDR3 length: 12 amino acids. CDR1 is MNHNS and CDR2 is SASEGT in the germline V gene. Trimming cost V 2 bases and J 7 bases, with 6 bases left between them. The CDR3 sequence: CASSERLNEQFF. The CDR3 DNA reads TGTGCCAGCAGTGAAAGGTTGAATGAGCAGTTCTTC.

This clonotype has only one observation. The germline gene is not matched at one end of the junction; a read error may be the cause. The CDR3 sequence is CASISGNTIYF. CDR3 bases: TGTGCCAGCATATCGGGAAACACTATATATTTT. The gene calls are TRBV28 and TRBJ1-3; D is unclear. Germline values: CDR1 MDHEN, CDR2 SYDVKM. CDR3 length equals 11 residues. The complete variable domain, with remaining parts taken from reference TRBV28 and TRBJ1-3, reads DVKVTQSSRYLVKRTGEKVFLECVQDMDHENMFWYRQDPGLGLRLIYFSYDVKMKEKGDIPEGYSVSREKKERFSLILESASTNQTSMYLCASISGNTIYFGEGSWLTVV.

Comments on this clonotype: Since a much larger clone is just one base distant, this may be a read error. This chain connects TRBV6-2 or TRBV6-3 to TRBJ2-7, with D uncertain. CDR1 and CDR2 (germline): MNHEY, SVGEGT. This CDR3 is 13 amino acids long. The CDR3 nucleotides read TGTGCCAGCACCGACTGGGTCTCCTACCAGCAGTACTTC. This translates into CASTDWVSYQQYF.

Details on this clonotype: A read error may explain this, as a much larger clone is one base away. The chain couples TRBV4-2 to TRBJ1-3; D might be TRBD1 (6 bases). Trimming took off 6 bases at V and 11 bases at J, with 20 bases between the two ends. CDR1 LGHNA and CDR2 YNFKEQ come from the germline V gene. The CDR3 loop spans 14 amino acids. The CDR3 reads CASRPAGQGIPIYF. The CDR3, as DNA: TGTGCCAGCAGGCCGGCGGGACAAGGTATCCCCATATATTTT.

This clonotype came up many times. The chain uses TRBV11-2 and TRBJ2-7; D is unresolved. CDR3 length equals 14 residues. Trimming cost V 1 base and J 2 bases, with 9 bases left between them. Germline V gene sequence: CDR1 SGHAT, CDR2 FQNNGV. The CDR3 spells CASSLGRQTYEQYF. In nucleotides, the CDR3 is TGTGCCAGCAGCTTAGGCCGACAAACCTACGAGCAGTACTTC.

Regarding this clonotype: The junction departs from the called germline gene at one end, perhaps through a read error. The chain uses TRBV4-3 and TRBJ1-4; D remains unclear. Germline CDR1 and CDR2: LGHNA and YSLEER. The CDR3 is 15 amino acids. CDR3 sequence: CTSGQDFGNSEKLFF. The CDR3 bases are TGCACCAGCGGCCAAGATTTCGGGAATAGCGAAAAACTGTTTTTT.

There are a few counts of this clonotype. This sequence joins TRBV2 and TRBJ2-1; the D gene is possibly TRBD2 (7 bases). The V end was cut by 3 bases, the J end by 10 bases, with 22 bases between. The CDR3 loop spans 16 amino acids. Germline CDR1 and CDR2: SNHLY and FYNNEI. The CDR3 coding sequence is TGTGCCAGCAGTGAGTCAGGGGCGGGAGAGTATCGAGAGCAGTTCTTC. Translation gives CASSESGAGEYREQFF. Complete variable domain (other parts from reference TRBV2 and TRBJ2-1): EPEVTQTPSHQVTQMGQEVILRCVPISNHLYFYWYRQILGQKVEFLVSFYNNEISEKSEIFDDQFSVERPDGSNFTLKIRSTKLEDSAMYFCASSESGAGEYREQFFGPGTRLTVL.

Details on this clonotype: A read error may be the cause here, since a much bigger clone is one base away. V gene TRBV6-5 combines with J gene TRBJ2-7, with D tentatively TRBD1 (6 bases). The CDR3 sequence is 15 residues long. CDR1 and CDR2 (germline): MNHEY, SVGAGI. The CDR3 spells CAISYVGGAEDEQYF. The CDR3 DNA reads TGTGCCATCAGTTACGTTGGGGGCGCCGAGGACGAGCAGTACTTC.

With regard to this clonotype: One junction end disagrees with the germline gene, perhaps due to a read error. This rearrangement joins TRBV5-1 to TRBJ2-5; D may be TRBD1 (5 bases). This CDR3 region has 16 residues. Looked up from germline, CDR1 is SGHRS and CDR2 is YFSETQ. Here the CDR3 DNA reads TGTGCCAGCAGCTTGGGTTTCCAGGGAAAGAGGGAGACCCAGTACTTC. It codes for CASSLGFQGKRETQYF.

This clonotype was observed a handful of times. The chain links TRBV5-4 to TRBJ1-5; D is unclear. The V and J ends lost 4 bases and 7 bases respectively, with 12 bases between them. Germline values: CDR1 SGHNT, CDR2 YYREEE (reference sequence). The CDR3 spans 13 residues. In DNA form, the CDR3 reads TGTGCCAGCAGCGATTCGTCTGGACAGCCCCAGCATTTT. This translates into CASSDSSGQPQHF.

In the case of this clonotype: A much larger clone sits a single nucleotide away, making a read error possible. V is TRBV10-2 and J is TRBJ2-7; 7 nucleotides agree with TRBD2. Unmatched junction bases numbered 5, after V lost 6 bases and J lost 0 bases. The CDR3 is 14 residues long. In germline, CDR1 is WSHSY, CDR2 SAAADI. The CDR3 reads CASRTSQHSYEQYF. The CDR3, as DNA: TGCGCCAGCAGGACTAGCCAACACTCCTACGAGCAGTACTTC.

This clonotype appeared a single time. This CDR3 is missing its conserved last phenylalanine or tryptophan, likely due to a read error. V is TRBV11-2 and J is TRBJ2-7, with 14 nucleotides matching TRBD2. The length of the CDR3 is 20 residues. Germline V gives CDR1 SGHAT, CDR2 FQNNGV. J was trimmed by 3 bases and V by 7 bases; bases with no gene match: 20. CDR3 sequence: CASNSRTSGRMRAGFYEQYS. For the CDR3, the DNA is TGTGCCAGCAACTCCAGGACTAGCGGGAGGATGCGAGCGGGATTCTACGAGCAGTACTCC.

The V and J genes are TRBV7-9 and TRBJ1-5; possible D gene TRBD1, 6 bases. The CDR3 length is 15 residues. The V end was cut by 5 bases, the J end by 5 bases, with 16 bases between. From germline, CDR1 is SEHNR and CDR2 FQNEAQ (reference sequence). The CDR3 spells CASSRKGGGDQPQHF. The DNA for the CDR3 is TGTGCCAGCAGCCGAAAAGGGGGTGGGGATCAGCCCCAGCATTTT.

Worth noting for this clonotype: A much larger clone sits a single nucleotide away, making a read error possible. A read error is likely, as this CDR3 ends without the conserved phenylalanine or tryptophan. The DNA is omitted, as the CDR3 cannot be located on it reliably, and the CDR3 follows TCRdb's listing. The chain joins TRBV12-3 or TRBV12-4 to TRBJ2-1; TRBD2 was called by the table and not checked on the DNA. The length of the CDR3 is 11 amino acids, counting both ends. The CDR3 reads CASNRSGRLSL.

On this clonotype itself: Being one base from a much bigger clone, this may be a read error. The CDR3: CARSLASGNTGELFF. The CDR3 bases are TGTGCCAGAAGCTTGGCCAGCGGTAACACCGGTGAGCTGTTTTTT. The genes are TRBV5-4 and TRBJ2-2; a possible D gene is TRBD2 (5 bases). Looked up from germline, CDR1 is SGHNT and CDR2 is YYREEE (reference sequence). The CDR3 is made up of 15 amino acids.

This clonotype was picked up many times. The CDR3 is CASSYDSRGLGEQYF. DNA of the CDR3: TGTGCCAGCAGTTACGATAGCAGGGGTTTAGGGGAGCAGTACTTC. The V gene is TRBV6-5, the J gene TRBJ2-7; maybe TRBD1 (6 bases). Trimming took 2 bases from V and 7 from J, leaving 18 bases between them. Per germline, CDR1 MNHEY and CDR2 SVGAGI. This CDR3 comprises 15 residues.

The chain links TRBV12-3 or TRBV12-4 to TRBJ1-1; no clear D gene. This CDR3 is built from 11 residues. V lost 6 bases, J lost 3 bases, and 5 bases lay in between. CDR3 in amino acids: CASRFDTEAFF. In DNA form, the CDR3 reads TGTGCCAGCAGATTTGACACTGAAGCTTTCTTT.

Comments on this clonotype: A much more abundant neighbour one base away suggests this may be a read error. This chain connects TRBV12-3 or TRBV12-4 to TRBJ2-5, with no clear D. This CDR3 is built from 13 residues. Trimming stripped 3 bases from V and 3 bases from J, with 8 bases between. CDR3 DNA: TGTGCCAGCAGTTTCTCTAACGAAGAGACCCAGTACTTC. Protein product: CASSFSNEETQYF.

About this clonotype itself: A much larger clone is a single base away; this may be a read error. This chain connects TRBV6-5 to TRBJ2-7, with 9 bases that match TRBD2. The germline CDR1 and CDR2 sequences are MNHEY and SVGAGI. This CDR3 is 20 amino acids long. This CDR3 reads CASSSKPPGLAGVGSYGQYF. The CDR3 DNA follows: TGTGCCAGCAGTTCAAAACCCCCCGGATTAGCGGGAGTCGGGTCCTACGGGCAGTACTTC.

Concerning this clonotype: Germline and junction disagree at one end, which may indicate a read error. CDR3: CVSSQDLSAGAHF. The CDR3 DNA reads TGTGTCAGCAGCCAAGATCTGTCCGCCGGGGCCCACTTT. The chain uses TRBV4-3 and TRBJ1-6, with D perhaps matching TRBD1 (5 bases). The CDR3 runs to 13 residues. The germline gives CDR1 LGHNA, CDR2 YSLEER.